The 3 T cell receptor beta chains below come from one sample, sequenced in a study of T-cell memory formation after mild COVID-19. One entry per CDR3 protein, called by TCRdb with MiXCR from the 5' RACE reads. In the table there are hundreds of thousands of distinct CDR3 sequences, about 20% of which are singletons. The sample comprised PBMCs or a T cell subset sorted from them (not recorded which). The source is an adult woman who had mild COVID-19 (a few samples of this study predate the infection). Cell type and time point are not known.

The sample holds many counts of this clonotype. The CDR3 DNA reads as TGTGCCAGCTCACCACCGGGGATGGCAGATACGCAGTATTTT. Translation: CASSPPGMADTQYF. The chain joins TRBV18 to TRBJ2-3; no clear D gene. CDR3 length equals 14 residues. The V end lost 0 bases, the J end lost 4 bases, and 8 bases lay between the germline ends. The V gene's germline CDR1 is KGHSH and CDR2 LQKENI.

The chain employs TRBV27 and TRBJ1-1; D is possibly TRBD1 (6 bases). CDR1 is MNHEY, CDR2 SMNVEV, per germline (reference sequence). The CDR3 runs to 16 residues. V lost 3 bases and J lost 1, with 15 bases in between. The CDR3: CASSFLFSGQNTEAFF. Written as DNA, the CDR3 is TGTGCCAGCAGTTTCCTATTTTCGGGACAGAACACTGAAGCTTTCTTT.

The V gene is TRBV27, the J gene TRBJ2-7; D unresolved. V was trimmed by 3 bases and J by 2 bases, leaving 11 bases between them. CDR1 is MNHEY and CDR2 is SMNVEV in the germline V gene (reference sequence). This CDR3 has 14 residues. CDR3 amino acids: CASSLTYLTYEQYF. DNA of the CDR3: TGTGCCAGCAGTTTGACCTATCTGACCTACGAGCAGTACTTC.